This entry lists 19 T cell receptor beta chains sequenced from one sample in a study of cytomegalovirus exposure and HLA in healthy donors. This PCR relied on a set of 60 Vbeta primers and 13 Jbeta primers. Only in-frame clones appear in the TCRdb table, and some are missing; sequencing was by immunoSEQ multiplex PCR. The sample has around 100,000 clones; 80% to 85% are singletons. The sample comprised PBMCs. These receptors all come from a woman between 65 and 79 years old in good health and CMV-seropositive.

The chain couples TRBV2 to TRBJ2-7; possibly TRBD2 for D (5 bases). Trimming shortened V by 3 bases and J by 2 bases, and 11 bases separated the two germline ends. The CDR3 consists of 14 residues. From germline, CDR1 is SNHLY and CDR2 FYNNEI. CDR3 DNA: TGTGCCAGCAGTGATGGAGGCCTCCCCTACGAGCAGTACTTC. Protein product: CASSDGGLPYEQYF.

This clone was recorded only once. The CDR3 loop reads CASSTRWDRDTGELFF. CDR3 nucleotide sequence: TGTGCCAGCAGCACTCGTTGGGACAGAGACACCGGGGAGCTGTTTTTT. V usage is TRBV9 and J usage is TRBJ2-2; TRBD1 agrees at 7 bases. The germline gives CDR1 SGDLS, CDR2 YYNGEE. The CDR3 is 16 amino acids. J was trimmed by 3 bases and V by 4 bases; bases with no gene match: 9.

The chain employs TRBV28 and TRBJ2-2, with 8 bases identical to TRBD2. There are 14 residues in the CDR3. Germline V CDR1 and CDR2: MDHEN, SYDVKM. The V segment lost 7 bases and the J segment 5 bases; nucleotides outside the gene matches: 6. The CDR3 is CASNSGSYTGELFF. CDR3 DNA: TGTGCCAGCAACAGCGGGAGTTATACCGGGGAGCTGTTTTTT.

The chain couples TRBV6-1 to TRBJ1-1; TRBD1 is a possible D gene (5 bases). This CDR3 comprises 13 residues. Germline-derived CDR1 and CDR2 are MNHNS and SASEGT. Between the trimmed V and J ends, which lost 7 bases and 0 bases, there was a span of 9 bases. The CDR3 coding sequence is TGTGCCAGCAATACAGGAATGAACACTGAAGCTTTCTTT. Translation: CASNTGMNTEAFF.

Turning to this clone: The junction shows a germline mismatch at one end, possibly a read error. The genes are TRBV9 and TRBJ2-3, with 7 bases lining up with TRBD1. CDR1 SGDLS and CDR2 YYNGEE come from the germline V gene. This CDR3 comprises 15 residues. The CDR3 bases are TGTGCCAGCAGCGTAGGAGGGAGTGGGACAGATGCGCAGTATTTT. Residues: CASSVGGSGTDAQYF.

For this clone: The junction departs from germline at one end; a sequencing error may be responsible. The chain combines TRBV7-7 with TRBJ2-1; TRBD2 matches 14 bases. The CDR3 sequence is 14 residues long. From germline, CDR1 is SSHAT and CDR2 FNYEAQ (reference sequence). The CDR3 sequence is CASSRLAGGNEQFF. CDR3 sequence (DNA): TGTGCTAGCAGTCGACTAGCGGGAGGGAATGAGCAGTTCTTC.

This clone was seen a handful of times. V gene TRBV6-6 combines with J gene TRBJ1-5; D is unresolved. Germline lookup yields CDR1 MNHNY and CDR2 SVGAGI (reference sequence). Trimming stripped 5 bases from V and 6 bases from J, with 14 bases between. This CDR3 region has 14 residues. This CDR3 reads CASSPERLTQPQHF. The DNA of the CDR3 is TGTGCCAGCAGTCCTGAGAGGTTAACTCAGCCCCAGCATTTT.

The chain combines TRBV19 with TRBJ2-5, with D possibly TRBD1 on 6 matching bases. V was shortened by 5 bases and J by 1 base, with 14 bases between the two germline ends. Germline V gene data show CDR1 as LNHDA and CDR2 as SQIVND (reference sequence). This CDR3 has 15 residues. The CDR3 DNA follows: TGTGCCAGTAGTGCCCTAGGGGGTTTCCAAGAGACCCAGTACTTC. This encodes CASSALGGFQETQYF.

V and J are TRBV27 and TRBJ2-7; D is unclear. Germline lookup yields CDR1 MNHEY and CDR2 SMNVEV (reference sequence). CDR3 length equals 14 residues. With 5 bases removed from V and 6 bases from J, the gap between germline ends came to 17 bases. In DNA form, the CDR3 reads TGTGCCAGCAGTCCCCGTATTTCCCCGGGCGAGCAGTACTTC. Amino acid sequence: CASSPRISPGEQYF.

The V and J genes are TRBV7-6 and TRBJ2-2, with 8 bases aligning to TRBD2. CDR1 and CDR2 (germline): SGHVS, FNYEAQ. J gave up 6 bases and V 2 bases, and 8 bases lay outside the gene matches. CDR3 length equals 16 residues. CDR3 region: CASSLPWTSLPGELFF. In DNA form, the CDR3 reads TGTGCCAGCAGCTTACCTTGGACTAGCTTACCCGGGGAGCTGTTTTTT.

This clone came up a few times. The chain couples TRBV5-5 to TRBJ2-7, with D perhaps TRBD2 (5 bases). The CDR3 has 13 amino acids. Trimming stripped 4 bases from V and 2 bases from J, with 10 bases between. The V gene's germline CDR1 is SGHKS and CDR2 YYEKEE (reference sequence). The DNA of the CDR3 is TGTGCCAGCAGCCGCGGGCTTGCCTACGAGCAGTACTTC. Protein sequence: CASSRGLAYEQYF.

In DNA form, the CDR3 reads TGTGCCAGCAGCTTGGGACTTAGCACAGATACGCAGTATTTT. As protein: CASSLGLSTDTQYF. This sequence joins TRBV7-9 and TRBJ2-3; weak D call: TRBD2 (6 bases). V lost 3 bases and J 0 bases, leaving 7 bases between the germline ends. The CDR3 length is 14 residues. Germline V lookup: CDR1 SEHNR, CDR2 FQNEAQ (reference sequence).

The chain has TRBV6-6 and TRBJ2-7; 8 bases match TRBD2. The junction had 5 bases not matched to a gene; V was cut back by 7 bases and J by 0 bases. The CDR3 consists of 14 residues. CDR1 is MNHNY and CDR2 is SVGAGI in the germline V gene (reference sequence). The CDR3 reads CASTPSGSSYEQYF. The CDR3 DNA is TGTGCCAGCACTCCCAGCGGGAGCTCCTACGAGCAGTACTTC.

The chain links TRBV20-1 to TRBJ1-2; the D is unclear. Trimming pared 5 bases from V and 3 bases from J, leaving 7 bases between. Germline V gene data show CDR1 as DFQATT and CDR2 as SNEGSKA (reference sequence). The CDR3 loop spans 11 amino acids. The CDR3 sequence: CSAYRDYGYTF. In DNA form, the CDR3 reads TGCAGTGCTTATCGGGACTATGGCTACACCTTC.

This clone showed up just a few times. The chain is built from TRBV9 and TRBJ2-2; D might be TRBD2 (5 bases). Germline V gives CDR1 SGDLS, CDR2 YYNGEE. Trimming left V 5 bases short and J 3 bases short, with 11 bases between. The CDR3 consists of 14 residues. The CDR3 spells CASSQGRDTGELFF. CDR3 DNA: TGTGCCAGCAGTCAAGGGAGAGACACCGGGGAGCTGTTTTTT.

This clone came up a few times. The rearrangement links TRBV5-1 to TRBJ1-5; 11 nucleotides match TRBD1. Looked up from germline, CDR1 is SGHRS and CDR2 is YFSETQ. With V trimmed by 4 bases and J by 4 bases, 7 bases remained unmatched. The CDR3 extends over 16 amino acids. CDR3 residues: CASSPGGTGGNQPQHF. DNA of the CDR3: TGCGCCAGCAGCCCAGGTGGGACAGGGGGAAATCAGCCCCAGCATTTT.

The chain recombines TRBV21-1 with TRBJ1-5. TRBV21-1 is a known pseudogene. CDR3 length: 15 amino acids. The CDR3 sequence is CASSPKPISNQPQHF. The CDR3 coding sequence is TGTGCCAGCAGCCCTAAGCCGATTAGCAATCAGCCCCAGCATTTT.

The chain has TRBV7-6 and TRBJ2-7, with 8 positions matching TRBD1. The trim removed 2 bases at V and 0 bases at J, leaving 0 bases unmatched. Germline V gene sequence: CDR1 SGHVS, CDR2 FNYEAQ. The CDR3 sequence is 14 residues long. The CDR3 DNA reads TGTGCCAGCAGCTTAACAGGGGGCTCCTACGAGCAGTACTTC. Its protein product is CASSLTGGSYEQYF. The full variable domain, its missing parts supplied by reference TRBV7-6 and TRBJ2-7, is GAGVSQSPRYKVTKRGQDVALRCDPISGHVSLYWYRQALGQGPEFLTYFNYEAQQDKSGLPNDRFSAERPEGSISTLTIQRTEQRDSAMYRCASSLTGGSYEQYFGPGTRLTVT.

This clone was detected a few times. The rearrangement joins TRBV5-4 to TRBJ1-2; D remains ambiguous. CDR3 size: 13 residues. V gave up 2 bases and J gave up 4 bases, with 9 bases separating them. Germline V gene data show CDR1 as SGHNT and CDR2 as YYREEE (reference sequence). The CDR3 sequence is CASSFGETYGYTF. In nucleotides, the CDR3 is TGTGCCAGCAGCTTTGGAGAGACCTATGGCTACACCTTC.